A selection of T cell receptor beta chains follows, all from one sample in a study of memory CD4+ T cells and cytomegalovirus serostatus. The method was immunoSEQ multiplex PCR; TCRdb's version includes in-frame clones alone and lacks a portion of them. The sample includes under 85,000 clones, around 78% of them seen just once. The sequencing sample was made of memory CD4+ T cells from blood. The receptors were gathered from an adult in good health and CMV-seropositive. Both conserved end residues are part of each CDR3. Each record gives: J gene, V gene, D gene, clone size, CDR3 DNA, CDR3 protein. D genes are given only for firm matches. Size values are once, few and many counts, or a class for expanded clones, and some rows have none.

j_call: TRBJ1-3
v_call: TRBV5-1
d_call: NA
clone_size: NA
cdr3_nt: TGCGCCAGCAGACTTGGGCCCGGGGGAAACACCATATATTTT
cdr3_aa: CASRLGPGGNTIYF

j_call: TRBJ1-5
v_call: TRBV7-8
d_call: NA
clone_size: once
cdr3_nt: TGTGCCAGCAGCCCATTCGGCGGAAATCAGCCCCAGCATTTT
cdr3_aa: CASSPFGGNQPQHF

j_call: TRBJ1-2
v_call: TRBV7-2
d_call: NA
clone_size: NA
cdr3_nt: TGTGCCAGCAGCACAACCCAGGGCCTCTATGGCTACACCTTC
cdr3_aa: CASSTTQGLYGYTF

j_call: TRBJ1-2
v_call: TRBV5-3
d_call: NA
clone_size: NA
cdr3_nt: TGTGCCAGAAGCCCCGTCAGGTATGGCTACACCTTC
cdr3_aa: CARSPVRYGYTF

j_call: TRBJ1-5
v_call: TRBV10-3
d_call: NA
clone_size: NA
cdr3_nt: TGTGCCATCAGTGAGTCGGCGGGGAAGCATAGCAATCAGCCCCAGCATTTT
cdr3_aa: CAISESAGKHSNQPQHF

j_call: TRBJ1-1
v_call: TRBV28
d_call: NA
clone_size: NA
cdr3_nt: TGTGCCAGCAGTTTACCTACGGGGGGCCTGAACACTGAAGCTTTCTTT
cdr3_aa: CASSLPTGGLNTEAFF

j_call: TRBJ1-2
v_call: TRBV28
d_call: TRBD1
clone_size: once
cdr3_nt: TGTGCCAGCAGTGCTCCGGGACAGGGGACTATTGGCTACACCTTC
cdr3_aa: CASSAPGQGTIGYTF

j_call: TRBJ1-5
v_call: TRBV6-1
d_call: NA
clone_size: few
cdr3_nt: TGTGCCAGCAACCCGACAGCTAATAGCAATCAGCCCCAGCATTTT
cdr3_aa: CASNPTANSNQPQHF

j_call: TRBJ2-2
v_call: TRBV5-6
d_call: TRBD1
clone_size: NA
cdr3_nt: TGTGCCAGCAGCCGAGACAGGGGGCTGTTCGGGGAGCTGTTTTTT
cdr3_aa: CASSRDRGLFGELFF

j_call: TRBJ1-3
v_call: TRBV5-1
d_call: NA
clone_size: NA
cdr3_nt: TGCGCCAGCAGCTTGGCCCGGGACTCCGGAAACACCATATATTTT
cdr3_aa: CASSLARDSGNTIYF